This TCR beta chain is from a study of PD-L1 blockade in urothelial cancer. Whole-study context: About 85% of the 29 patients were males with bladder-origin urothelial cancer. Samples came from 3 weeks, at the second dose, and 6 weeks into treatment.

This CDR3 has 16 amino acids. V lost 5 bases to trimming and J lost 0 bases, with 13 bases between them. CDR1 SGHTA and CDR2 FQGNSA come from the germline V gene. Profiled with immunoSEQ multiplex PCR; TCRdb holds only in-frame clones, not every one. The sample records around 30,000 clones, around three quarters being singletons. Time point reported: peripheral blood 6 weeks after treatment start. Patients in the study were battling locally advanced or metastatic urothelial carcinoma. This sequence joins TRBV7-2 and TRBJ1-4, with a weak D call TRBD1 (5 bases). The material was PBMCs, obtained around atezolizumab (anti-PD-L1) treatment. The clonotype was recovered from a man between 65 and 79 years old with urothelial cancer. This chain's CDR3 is CASSPGGRTTNEKLFF. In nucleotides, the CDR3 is TGTGCCAGCAGCCCGGGGGGACGGACAACTAATGAAAAACTGTTTTTT.